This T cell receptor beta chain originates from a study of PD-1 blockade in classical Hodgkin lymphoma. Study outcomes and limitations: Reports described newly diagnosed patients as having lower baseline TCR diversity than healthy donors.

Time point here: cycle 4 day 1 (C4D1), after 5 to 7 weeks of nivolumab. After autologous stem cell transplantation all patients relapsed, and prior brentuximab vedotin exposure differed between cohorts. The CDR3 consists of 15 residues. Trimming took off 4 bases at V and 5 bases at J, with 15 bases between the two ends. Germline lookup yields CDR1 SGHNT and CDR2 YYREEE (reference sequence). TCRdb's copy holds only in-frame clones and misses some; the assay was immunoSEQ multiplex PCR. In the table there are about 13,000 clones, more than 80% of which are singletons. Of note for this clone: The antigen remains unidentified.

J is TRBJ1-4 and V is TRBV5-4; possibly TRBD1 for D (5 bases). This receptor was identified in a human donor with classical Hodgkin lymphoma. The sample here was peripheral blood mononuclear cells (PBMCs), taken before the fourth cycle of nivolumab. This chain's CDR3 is CASSVGTGQNEKLFF. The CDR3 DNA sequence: TGTGCCAGCAGCGTGGGGACGGGTCAGAATGAAAAACTGTTTTTT.